This T cell receptor (beta chain) is drawn from a study of T cell responses to AZD1222 COVID-19 vaccine. This CDR3 is 15 amino acids long. With V trimmed by 5 bases and J by 2 bases, 5 bases remained unmatched. Germline CDR1 reads MNHEY; CDR2 reads SMNVEV (reference sequence). For this clone: The antigen is undetermined.

Data came from immunoSEQ multiplex PCR; TCRdb stores just in-frame clones and leaves some out. The sample consists of 150,000 to 200,000 clones, 90% to 95% of them appearing once. Study results and limitations: White British people made up most donors, females outnumbered males, and clonal diversity was possibly underestimated. None of the repertoires were sampled until the peak T cell response had passed. A reported finding is that nearly half of spike-specific TCRs target unmutated variant regions.

The clonotype was recovered from an adult in good health. The sample was peripheral blood, taken on day 0 of AZD1222 vaccination. V usage is TRBV27 and J usage is TRBJ1-5; 8 bases agree with TRBD1. CDR3 sequence: CASSLTGGGNQPQHF. CDR3 in DNA: TGTGCCAGCAGTCTAACAGGGGGAGGCAATCAGCCCCAGCATTTT.